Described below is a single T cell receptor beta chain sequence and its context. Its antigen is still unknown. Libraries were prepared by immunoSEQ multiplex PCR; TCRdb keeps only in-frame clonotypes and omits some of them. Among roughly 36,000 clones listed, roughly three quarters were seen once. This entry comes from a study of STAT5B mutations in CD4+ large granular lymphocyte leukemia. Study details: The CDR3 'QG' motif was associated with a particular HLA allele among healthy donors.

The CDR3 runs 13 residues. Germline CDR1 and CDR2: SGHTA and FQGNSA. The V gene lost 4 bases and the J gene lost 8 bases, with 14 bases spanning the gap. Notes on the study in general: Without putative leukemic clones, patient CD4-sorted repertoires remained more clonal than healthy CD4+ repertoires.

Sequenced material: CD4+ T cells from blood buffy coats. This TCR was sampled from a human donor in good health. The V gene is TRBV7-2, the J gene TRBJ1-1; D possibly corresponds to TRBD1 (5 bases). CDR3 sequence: CASSSQRAGEAFF. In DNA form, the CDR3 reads TGTGCCAGCAGCTCCCAACGGGCAGGGGAAGCTTTCTTT. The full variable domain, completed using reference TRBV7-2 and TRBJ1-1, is GAGVSQSPSNKVTEKGKDVELRCDPISGHTALYWYRQSLGQGLEFLIYFQGNSAPDKSGLPSDRFSAERTGGSVSTLTIQRTQQEDSAVYLCASSSQRAGEAFFGQGTRLTVV.